Shown below are 20 T cell receptor beta chains from a single sample sequenced in a study of T-cell reconstitution after alpha-beta-depleted transplantation in children. TCRbeta library preparation incorporated unique molecular identifiers. In TCRdb, the PCR reads were re-called with MiXCR into one record per CDR3 protein. The table records some 520,000 distinct CDR3 sequences, approximately 29% of them present only once. The sequencing used PBMCs from the stem cell graft donor, collected from the stem cell graft. Source of these receptors: a human donor who donated a stem cell graft to a child with aplastic anemia.

In its sample, this clonotype was seen a few times. The chain is built from TRBV4-3 and TRBJ2-1; D possibly corresponds to TRBD2 (6 bases). The length of the CDR3 is 16 residues. The germline V gene has CDR1 LGHNA and CDR2 YSLEER. The ends were cut back, 6 bases at V and 4 bases at J, with 19 bases in the middle. CDR3 protein: CASSPDGTSPYNEQFF. The CDR3, as DNA: TGCGCCAGCAGTCCCGACGGGACTTCACCGTACAATGAGCAGTTCTTC.

This clonotype was detected a few times. The rearrangement uses TRBV20-1 and TRBJ1-4, with D possibly being TRBD1 (6 bases). This CDR3 has 14 amino acids. Germline V gene data show CDR1 as DFQATT and CDR2 as SNEGSKA (reference sequence). V lost 2 bases, J lost 8 bases, and 15 bases lay in between. The CDR3 region is CSARIRQGREKLFF. As DNA, the CDR3 is TGCAGTGCTAGAATTCGGCAGGGGAGAGAAAAACTGTTTTTT.

V gene TRBV18 combines with J gene TRBJ2-3; 11 positions match TRBD2. There are 16 residues in the CDR3. Trimming at V came to 3 bases and at J to 5 bases, leaving 7 bases not matched to a gene. Germline lookup yields CDR1 KGHSH and CDR2 LQKENI. CDR3 DNA sequence: TGTGCCAGCTCACCCATAGCGGGAGGGCCCCAAGATACGCAGTATTTT. Translating gives CASSPIAGGPQDTQYF.

This chain connects TRBV28 to TRBJ2-7, with 7 nucleotides matching TRBD1. V was pared by 4 bases and J by 2 bases, with 14 bases of the junction left unmatched. CDR3 size: 17 residues. Germline CDR1 and CDR2: MDHEN and SYDVKM. Here the CDR3 reads CASSSTYSRDRTYEQYF. As DNA, the CDR3 is TGTGCCAGCAGTTCCACCTATTCCCGGGACAGAACCTACGAGCAGTACTTC.

CDR3 loop: CASSLSAGGTEAFF. The CDR3 coding sequence is TGTGCCAGCAGTTTATCCGCAGGGGGGACTGAAGCTTTCTTT. V and J are TRBV27 and TRBJ1-1; 7 bases map to TRBD1. The V and J ends lost 0 bases and 5 bases, in that order; junction bases with no gene match: 3. The CDR3 contains 14 residues. The germline gives CDR1 MNHEY, CDR2 SMNVEV (reference sequence).

The V and J genes are TRBV3-1 and TRBJ2-1, with 11 bases fitting TRBD2. The germline V gene has CDR1 LGHDT and CDR2 YNNKEL (reference sequence). With V trimmed by 0 bases and J by 3 bases, 4 bases remained unmatched. The CDR3 contains 17 residues. The CDR3 loop is CASSQDRLAGSYNEQFF. CDR3 sequence (DNA): TGTGCCAGCAGCCAAGATCGACTAGCGGGGAGCTACAATGAGCAGTTCTTC.

This chain links TRBV29-1 with TRBJ1-1; D may be TRBD1 (6 bases). This CDR3 region has 12 residues. The V end lost 3 bases, the J end lost 3 bases, and 8 bases lay between the germline ends. Germline CDR1 SQVTM, CDR2 ANQGSEA. The CDR3 protein is CSVDRGYTEAFF. DNA for the CDR3: TGCAGCGTTGACAGGGGATACACTGAAGCTTTCTTT.

The rearrangement joins TRBV5-1 to TRBJ2-2; D is uncertain. This CDR3 is built from 13 residues. Trimming shortened V by 5 bases and J by 11 bases, and 16 bases separated the two germline ends. CDR1 SGHRS and CDR2 YFSETQ come from the germline V gene. CDR3 protein: CASSPLTDGELFF. Written as DNA, the CDR3 is TGCGCCAGCAGTCCCCTAACAGACGGTGAGCTGTTTTTT.

The chain employs TRBV18 and TRBJ2-5, with D tentatively TRBD1 (6 bases). The CDR3 has 14 residues. The V end lost 3 bases, the J end lost 5 bases, and 13 bases lay between the germline ends. Germline CDR1 and CDR2: KGHSH and LQKENI. The CDR3 loop reads CASSPDRIHETQYF. CDR3 coding DNA: TGTGCCAGCTCACCTGACAGGATTCACGAGACCCAGTACTTC.

A few counts support this clonotype. The J gene is TRBJ1-4, the V gene TRBV7-2, with D uncertain. CDR1 is SGHTA and CDR2 is FQGNSA in the germline V gene. With 6 bases removed from V and 8 bases from J, the gap between germline ends came to 13 bases. CDR3 length equals 13 residues. The CDR3 DNA follows: TGTGCCAGCAGTTTGGGAGCGCGAGAAAAACTGTTTTTT. Translation gives CASSLGAREKLFF.

The chain recombines TRBV24-1 with TRBJ2-3; TRBD2 matches 7 bases. CDR1 is KGHDR and CDR2 is SFDVKD in the germline V gene. The trim removed 2 bases at V and 3 bases at J, leaving 1 base unmatched. The CDR3 loop spans 14 amino acids. The CDR3 bases are TGTGCCACCAGTGATTCGGGGGGAACAGATACGCAGTATTTT. Its translation: CATSDSGGTDTQYF.

In its sample, this clonotype was seen once. J is TRBJ1-6 and V is TRBV7-2, with 9 bases aligning to TRBD1. The germline CDR1 and CDR2 sequences are SGHTA and FQGNSA. Losses at the gene ends were 5 bases for V and 14 bases for J; bases not matched to a gene: 7. The CDR3 totals 13 residues. CDR3 sequence reads: CASSTDRGGTLHF. As DNA, the CDR3 is TGTGCCAGCAGCACGGACAGGGGTGGAACCCTCCACTTT.

This clonotype was observed a few times. The chain uses TRBV6-2 or TRBV6-3 and TRBJ1-4, with TRBD1 matching 9 bases. The V gene end was trimmed by 0 bases and the J gene end by 5 bases; junction bases not matched to a gene: 7. The CDR3 contains 17 residues. CDR1 and CDR2 (germline): MNHEY, SVGEGT. In nucleotides, the CDR3 is TGTGCCAGCAGTTACTCGAGTTACGGGACAGGGAATGAAAAACTGTTTTTT. This sequence encodes CASSYSSYGTGNEKLFF.

This clonotype was detected a few times. The junction departs from the called germline gene at one end, perhaps through a read error. This chain links TRBV5-1 with TRBJ1-5, with 11 positions matching TRBD1. This CDR3 is built from 15 residues. The germline V gene has CDR1 SGHRS and CDR2 YFSETQ. Written as DNA, the CDR3 is TGTGCCAGCAGTCCGGGACAGGGGGGGAATCAGCCCCAGCATTTT. As protein: CASSPGQGGNQPQHF. Complete variable domain (other parts from reference TRBV5-1 and TRBJ1-5): KAGVTQTPRYLIKTRGQQVTLSCSPISGHRSVSWYQQTPGQGLQFLFEYFSETQRNKGNFPGRFSGRQFSNSRSEMNVSTLELGDSALYLCASSPGQGGNQPQHFGDGTRLSIL.

The chain is built from TRBV19 and TRBJ1-1; D is undetermined. The germline V and J ends were trimmed by 8 bases and 5 bases, with 12 bases remaining between them. The CDR3 has 12 residues. In germline, CDR1 is LNHDA, CDR2 SQIVND (reference sequence). For the CDR3, the DNA is TGTGCCAGTCTGCGAGGAGGGACTGAAGCTTTCTTT. Translation: CASLRGGTEAFF.

The gene calls are TRBV20-1 and TRBJ1-4; maybe TRBD1 (6 bases). Germline V gene lookup returns CDR1 DFQATT and CDR2 SNEGSKA (reference sequence). The CDR3 extends over 15 amino acids. Trimming pared 0 bases from V and 0 bases from J, leaving 8 bases between. CDR3 nucleotide sequence: TGCAGTGCTAGAGATAAGGGGGCAACTAATGAAAAACTGTTTTTT. Its translation: CSARDKGATNEKLFF.

The chain couples TRBV30 to TRBJ1-5, with TRBD1 as a possible D gene (5 bases). The ends were cut back, 1 base at V and 7 bases at J, with 11 bases in the middle. The germline V gene has CDR1 GTSNPN and CDR2 SVGIG (reference sequence). There are 13 residues in the CDR3. CDR3 sequence: CAWSAQGGQPQHF. CDR3 bases: TGTGCCTGGAGTGCCCAGGGAGGCCAGCCCCAGCATTTT.

This clonotype showed up just a few times. The rearrangement joins TRBV7-2 to TRBJ2-1; D not certain. The CDR3 is 15 residues long. Germline CDR1 SGHTA, CDR2 FQGNSA. V lost 5 bases, J lost 2 bases, and 13 bases lay in between. DNA for the CDR3: TGTGCCAGCAGCGGCGACGCAAACCCCTACAATGAGCAGTTCTTC. This gives the protein CASSGDANPYNEQFF. The full variable domain, in which reference TRBV7-2 and TRBJ2-1 provide the parts outside the CDR3, is GAGVSQSPSNKVTEKGKDVELRCDPISGHTALYWYRQSLGQGLEFLIYFQGNSAPDKSGLPSDRFSAERTGGSVSTLTIQRTQQEDSAVYLCASSGDANPYNEQFFGPGTRLTVL.

This clonotype was counted only a few times. The rearrangement uses TRBV6-2 or TRBV6-3 and TRBJ2-7, with 9 bases fitting TRBD2. The CDR3 contains 14 residues. Germline V gives CDR1 MNHEY, CDR2 SVGEGT. J was trimmed by 2 bases and V by 7 bases; bases with no gene match: 6. Here the CDR3 DNA reads TGTGCCAGCACCAAGGGCGGGAGGGCCTACGAGCAGTACTTC. Protein: CASTKGGRAYEQYF.

The rearrangement links TRBV7-2 to TRBJ2-5; no clear D gene. This CDR3 has 14 residues. V was shortened by 1 base and J by 5 bases, with 11 bases between the two germline ends. Germline V CDR1 and CDR2: SGHTA, FQGNSA. As DNA, the CDR3 is TGTGCCAGCAGCTTAGGTAGGGCCCATGAGACCCAGTACTTC. Encoded protein: CASSLGRAHETQYF.